Given below is one TCR beta chain in context. V was clipped by 0 bases and J by 6 bases, with 11 bases between them. CDR3 size: 15 residues. The germline CDR1 and CDR2 sequences are MNHNY and SVGAGI (reference sequence). CD8+ and CD4+ T cells circulating in blood were sequenced for TCR beta. The authors negatively isolated CD8+ and CD4+ T cells and FACS-enriched TEMRA cells. These data are taken from a study of CD8 T cells in Susac syndrome. Random hexamers were used to reverse transcribe roughly 0.45 to 1 ug of RNA. The immunoSEQ assay covered 54 Vbeta and 13 Jbeta segments for CDR3. Using its own MiXCR run on the immunoSEQ multiplex PCR reads, TCRdb lists one record per CDR3 protein. There are some 99,000 distinct CDR3 sequences in the sample; 95% to 98% occur only once, and about 0.1% lies in the top ten.

The V gene is TRBV6-6, the J gene TRBJ1-4; D is unclear. This TCR was recovered from a human donor in good health. The specimen sequenced was CD4+ T cells from PBMCs. The CDR3 protein is CASSYSRGTDEKLFF. CDR3 coding DNA: TGTGCCAGCAGTTACTCGCGGGGAACGGATGAAAAACTGTTTTTT.